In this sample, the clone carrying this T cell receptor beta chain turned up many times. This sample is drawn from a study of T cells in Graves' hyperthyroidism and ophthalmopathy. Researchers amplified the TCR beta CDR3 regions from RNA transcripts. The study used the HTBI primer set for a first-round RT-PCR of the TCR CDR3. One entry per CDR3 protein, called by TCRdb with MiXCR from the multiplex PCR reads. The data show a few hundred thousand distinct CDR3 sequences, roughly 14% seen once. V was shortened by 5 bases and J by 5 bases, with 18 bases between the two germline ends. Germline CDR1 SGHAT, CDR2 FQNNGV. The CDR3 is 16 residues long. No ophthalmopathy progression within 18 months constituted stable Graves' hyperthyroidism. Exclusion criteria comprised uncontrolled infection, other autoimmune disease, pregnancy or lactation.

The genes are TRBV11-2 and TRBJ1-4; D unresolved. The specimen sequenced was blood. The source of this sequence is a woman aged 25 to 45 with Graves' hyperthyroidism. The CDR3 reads CASSPWTLSLNEKLFF. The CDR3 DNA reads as TGTGCCAGCAGCCCGTGGACCTTATCCCTCAATGAAAAACTGTTTTTT. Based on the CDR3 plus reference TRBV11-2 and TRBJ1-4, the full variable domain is EAGVAQSPRYKIIEKRQSVAFWCNPISGHATLYWYQQILGQGPKLLIQFQNNGVVDDSQLPKDRFSAERLKGVDSTLKIQPAKLEDSAVYLCASSPWTLSLNEKLFFGSGTQLSVL.